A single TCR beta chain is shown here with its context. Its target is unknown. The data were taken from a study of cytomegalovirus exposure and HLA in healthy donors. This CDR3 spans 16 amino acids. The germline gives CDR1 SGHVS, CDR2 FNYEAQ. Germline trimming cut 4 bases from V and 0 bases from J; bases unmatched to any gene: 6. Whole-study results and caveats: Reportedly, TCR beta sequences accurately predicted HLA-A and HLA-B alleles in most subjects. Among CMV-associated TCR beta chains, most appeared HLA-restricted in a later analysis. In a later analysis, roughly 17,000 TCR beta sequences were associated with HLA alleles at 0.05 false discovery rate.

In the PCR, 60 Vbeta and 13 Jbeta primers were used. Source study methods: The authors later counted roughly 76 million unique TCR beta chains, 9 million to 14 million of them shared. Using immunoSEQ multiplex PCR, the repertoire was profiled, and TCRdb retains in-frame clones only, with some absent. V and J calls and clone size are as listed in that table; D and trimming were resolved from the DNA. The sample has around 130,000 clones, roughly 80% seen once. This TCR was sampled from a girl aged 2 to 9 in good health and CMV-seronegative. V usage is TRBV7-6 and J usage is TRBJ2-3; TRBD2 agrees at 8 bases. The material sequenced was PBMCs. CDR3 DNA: TGTGCCAGCAGCTCCCAGCGGGAGAGGAGCACAGATACGCAGTATTTT. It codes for CASSSQRERSTDTQYF.